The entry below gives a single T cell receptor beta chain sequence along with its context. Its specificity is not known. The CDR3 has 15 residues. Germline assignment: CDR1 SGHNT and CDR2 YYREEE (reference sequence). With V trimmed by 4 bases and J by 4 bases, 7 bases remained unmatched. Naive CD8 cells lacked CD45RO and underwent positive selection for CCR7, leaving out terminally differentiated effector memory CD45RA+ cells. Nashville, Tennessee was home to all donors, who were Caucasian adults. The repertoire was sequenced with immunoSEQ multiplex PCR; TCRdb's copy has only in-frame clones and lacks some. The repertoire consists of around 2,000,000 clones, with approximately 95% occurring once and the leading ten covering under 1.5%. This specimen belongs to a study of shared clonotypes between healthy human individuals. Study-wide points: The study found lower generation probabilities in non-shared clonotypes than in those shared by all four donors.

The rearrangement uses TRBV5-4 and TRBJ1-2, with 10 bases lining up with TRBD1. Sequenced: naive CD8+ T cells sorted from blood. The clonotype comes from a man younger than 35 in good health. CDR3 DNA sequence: TGTGCCAGCAGCCAAGGACAGGGGGACGTCTATGGCTACACCTTC. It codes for CASSQGQGDVYGYTF.